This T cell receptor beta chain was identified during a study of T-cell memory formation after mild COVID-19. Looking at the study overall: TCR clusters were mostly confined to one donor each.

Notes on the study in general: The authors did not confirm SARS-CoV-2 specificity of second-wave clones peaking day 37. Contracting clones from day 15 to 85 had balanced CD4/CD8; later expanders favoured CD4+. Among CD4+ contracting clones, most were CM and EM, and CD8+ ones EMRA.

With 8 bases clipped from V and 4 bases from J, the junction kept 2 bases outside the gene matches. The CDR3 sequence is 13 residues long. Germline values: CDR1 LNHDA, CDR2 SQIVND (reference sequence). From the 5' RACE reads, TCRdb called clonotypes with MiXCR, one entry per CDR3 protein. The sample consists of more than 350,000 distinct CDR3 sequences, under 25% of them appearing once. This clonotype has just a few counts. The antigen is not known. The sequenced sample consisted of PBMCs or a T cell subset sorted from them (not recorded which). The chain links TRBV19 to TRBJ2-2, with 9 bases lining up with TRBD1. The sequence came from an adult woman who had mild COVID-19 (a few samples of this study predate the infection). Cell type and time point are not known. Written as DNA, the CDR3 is TGTGCCAGTGTGGACAGGGGCACCGGGGAGCTGTTTTTT. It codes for CASVDRGTGELFF.